Sequencing of this T cell receptor beta chain was carried out in a study of blood T cell repertoires in COVID-19. Study summary: Both acute and convalescent COVID-19 samples were obtained from the United States, Italy and Spain. Nucleic acid was either cDNA or gDNA, and it came from T cells, B-cell-depleted T cells, or PBMCs.

In the authors' workflow: The authors estimated nucleated cell counts from reference gene primer amplification. Clones were read by immunoSEQ multiplex PCR, and TCRdb kept only the in-frame ones, dropping some. V, J and clone size are taken as reported in that table, and D and trimming were inferred from the DNA itself. The sample gives under 150,000 clones, around 80% of which show up once; under 4.5% is in the top ten. Material: peripheral blood. The TCR comes from a man aged 60 to 69 with acute or convalescent COVID-19.

CDR3 in amino acids: CASSVASRGSTDTQYF. CDR3 in DNA: TGTGCCAGCAGCGTAGCTTCTCGCGGGAGCACAGATACGCAGTATTTT. J is TRBJ2-3 and V is TRBV9; a possible D gene is TRBD2 (5 bases). CDR3 length: 16 residues. V lost 0 bases, J lost 0 bases, and 11 bases lay in between. Germline CDR1 is SGDLS and CDR2 is YYNGEE.